What follows are 20 T cell receptor beta chains derived from one specimen sequenced in a study of CD8+ T cells in alopecia areata. RNA extraction was followed by reverse transcription into cDNA, which acted as the sequencing template. Assay: immunoSEQ multiplex PCR; the TCRdb copy retains only in-frame clones and omits some. The sample has around 35,000 clones; approximately 52% are singletons. Sequences were obtained from NKG2D-high CD8+ T cells sorted from blood. The receptors come from a human donor with alopecia areata.

The chain links TRBV7-6 to TRBJ2-5; no clear D. CDR3 length: 16 residues. CDR1 and CDR2 (germline): SGHVS, FNYEAQ. V gave up 1 base and J gave up 1 base, with 13 bases separating them. The CDR3 loop is CASSLVRNSFQETQYF. CDR3 coding DNA: TGTGCCAGCAGCTTAGTAAGGAACTCCTTCCAAGAGACCCAGTACTTC.

As DNA, the CDR3 is TGCGCCAGCAGCCAAGATTCCGGGTACAATGAGCAGTTCTTC. As protein: CASSQDSGYNEQFF. The V and J genes are TRBV4-1 and TRBJ2-1; D gene unclear. V dropped 0 bases and J dropped 4 bases, with 7 bases sitting between them. The CDR3 totals 14 residues. Germline V lookup: CDR1 MGHRA, CDR2 YSYEKL.

V and J are TRBV27 and TRBJ2-1, with TRBD2 identical over 12 bases. V was clipped by 6 bases and J by 0 bases; unmatched bases: 6. CDR3 length: 17 amino acids. The germline V gene encodes CDR1 MNHEY and CDR2 SMNVEV (reference sequence). CDR3 protein: CASRDLAGGFSYNEQFF. The DNA for the CDR3 is TGTGCCAGCAGGGATCTAGCGGGGGGGTTCTCCTACAATGAGCAGTTCTTC.

The chain is built from TRBV7-2 and TRBJ1-2; D may be TRBD1 (6 bases). Germline V gives CDR1 SGHTA, CDR2 FQGNSA. CDR3 length: 14 residues. Trimming took off 6 bases at V and 4 bases at J, with 15 bases between the two ends. The CDR3 DNA reads as TGTGCCAGCAGGTCAGGGGTTAGTAGCTATGGCTACACCTTC. Protein: CASRSGVSSYGYTF.

This chain links TRBV5-1 with TRBJ1-2; D is undetermined. Trimming left V 5 bases short and J 2 bases short, with 19 bases between. This CDR3 is built from 16 residues. Germline lookup yields CDR1 SGHRS and CDR2 YFSETQ. The CDR3 is CASSEEGVDLNYGYTF. The CDR3 DNA is TGCGCCAGCAGTGAGGAGGGTGTAGACTTGAACTATGGCTACACCTTC.

The rearrangement joins TRBV6-6 to TRBJ1-5; D gene uncertain. CDR1 and CDR2 (germline): MNHNY, SVGAGI (reference sequence). V lost 10 bases, J lost 2 bases, and 18 bases lay in between. The CDR3 is made up of 15 amino acids. In nucleotides, the CDR3 is TGTGCCACCACCCCCCCCCGATCCGGCAATCAGCCCCAGCATTTT. This translates into CATTPPRSGNQPQHF.

The rearrangement joins TRBV6-6 to TRBJ2-4, with no clear D. The germline V gene encodes CDR1 MNHNY and CDR2 SVGAGI (reference sequence). This CDR3 region has 12 residues. The CDR3 loop is CATVGSKNIQYF. As DNA, the CDR3 is TGTGCAACCGTCGGAAGCAAAAACATTCAGTACTTC.

V usage is TRBV2 and J usage is TRBJ1-2; a weak D match, TRBD1 (5 bases). There are 14 residues in the CDR3. Germline V gives CDR1 SNHLY, CDR2 FYNNEI. The V end was cut by 11 bases, the J end by 3 bases, with 19 bases between. CDR3 sequence reads: CAGALRDLDYGYTF. Written as DNA, the CDR3 is TGTGCCGGCGCACTCCGGGACTTGGACTATGGCTACACCTTC.

The chain couples TRBV27 to TRBJ2-7; D ambiguous. Germline-derived CDR1 and CDR2 are MNHEY and SMNVEV (reference sequence). This CDR3 is built from 15 residues. With 4 bases removed from V and 2 bases from J, the gap between germline ends came to 15 bases. In DNA form, the CDR3 reads TGTGCCAGCAGTTATAGGGCAATGCAAACCTACGAGCAGTACTTC. It encodes CASSYRAMQTYEQYF.

The chain uses TRBV4-1 and TRBJ2-7; D is ambiguous. The CDR3 spans 14 residues. V shed 1 base and J shed 2 bases, with 9 bases lying between them. CDR1 is MGHRA, CDR2 YSYEKL, per germline. The CDR3 sequence: CASSQVPATYEQYF. The CDR3 bases are TGCGCCAGCAGCCAAGTTCCAGCTACCTACGAGCAGTACTTC.

The gene calls are TRBV2 and TRBJ2-7; D call uncertain. Between the trimmed V and J ends, which lost 1 base and 6 bases, there was a span of 13 bases. CDR3 length: 14 residues. The germline V gene encodes CDR1 SNHLY and CDR2 FYNNEI. The CDR3 region has the DNA TGTGCCAGCAGTGAAGGCCGCGGCGTCGGCGAGCAGTACTTC. Residues: CASSEGRGVGEQYF.

This clone was seen a single time. This chain links TRBV6-1 with TRBJ2-7; 8 bases are shared with TRBD1. The germline V gene has CDR1 MNHNS and CDR2 SASEGT. This CDR3 has 15 amino acids. V dropped 8 bases and J dropped 0; count of bases not matched to a gene: 9. CDR3 DNA: TGTGCCAGCCGGGACAGGACAATGAGCTCCTACGAGCAGTACTTC. Residues: CASRDRTMSSYEQYF.

The chain uses TRBV4-3 and TRBJ2-2; D is uncertain. This CDR3 has 17 residues. Germline-derived CDR1 and CDR2 are LGHNA and YSLEER. The V end lost 0 bases, the J end lost 2 bases, and 13 bases lay between the germline ends. The CDR3 sequence: CASSQDVGVINTGELFF. The CDR3 region has the DNA TGCGCCAGCAGCCAAGATGTTGGGGTTATCAACACCGGGGAGCTGTTTTTT.

CDR3 DNA: TGCGCCAGCAGTCGGGGACTGACCGGGGAGCTGTTTTTT. It encodes CASSRGLTGELFF. The chain couples TRBV4-1 to TRBJ2-2, with D perhaps TRBD2 (6 bases). The CDR3 extends over 13 amino acids. Trimming stripped 6 bases from V and 5 bases from J, with 10 bases between. Per the germline V gene, CDR1 is MGHRA and CDR2 is YSYEKL.

The rearrangement joins TRBV9 to TRBJ2-5; 9 bases agree with TRBD2. V lost 3 bases and J lost 8; bases outside the gene matches: 8. Germline CDR1 and CDR2: SGDLS and YYNGEE. The CDR3 runs to 14 residues. This CDR3 reads CASSGGTSPETQYF. The CDR3 region has the DNA TGTGCCAGCAGCGGGGGGACTAGCCCCGAAACCCAGTACTTC.

The chain is built from TRBV7-9 and TRBJ2-7; maybe TRBD2 (6 bases). Trimming shortened V by 5 bases and J by 3 bases, and 14 bases separated the two germline ends. The CDR3 contains 14 residues. Germline CDR1 SEHNR, CDR2 FQNEAQ (reference sequence). Here the CDR3 DNA reads TGTGCCAGCAGCCCTCGTCAGGGAGGCTACGAGCAGTACTTC. The encoded protein is CASSPRQGGYEQYF. Looking up the rest from reference TRBV7-9 and TRBJ2-7 gives the full variable domain: DTGVSQNPRHKITKRGQNVTFRCDPISEHNRLYWYRQTLGQGPEFLTYFQNEAQLEKSRLLSDRFSAERPKGSFSTLEIQRTEQGDSAMYLCASSPRQGGYEQYFGPGTRLTVT.

This chain uses TRBV13 with TRBJ2-5, with no clear D. The V gene lost 5 bases and the J gene lost 2 bases, with 15 bases spanning the gap. The CDR3 spans 15 residues. The germline CDR1 and CDR2 sequences are PRHDT and FYEKMQ (reference sequence). As DNA, the CDR3 is TGTGCCAGCAGCCCGCCATGGGCCAGTCAAGAGACCCAGTACTTC. Protein sequence: CASSPPWASQETQYF.

This clone was counted between two and nine times. V gene TRBV7-9 combines with J gene TRBJ2-4, with a possible D match to TRBD2 (6 bases). Deletions cut 5 bases from V and 6 bases from J, with 14 bases between. CDR3 length: 14 residues. Germline CDR1 SEHNR, CDR2 FQNEAQ (reference sequence). The CDR3 region is CASSPPGAGNIQYF. In DNA, the CDR3 is TGTGCCAGCAGCCCCCCAGGAGCGGGAAACATTCAGTACTTC.

The gene calls are TRBV6-5 and TRBJ1-2, with D possibly being TRBD1 (5 bases). CDR1 and CDR2 (germline): MNHEY, SVGAGI. The CDR3 length is 13 residues. V was cut by 6 bases and J by 6 bases, with 14 bases left in between. The CDR3 reads CASRLGQGDGYTF. The CDR3, as DNA: TGTGCCAGCAGGCTGGGCCAGGGAGATGGCTACACCTTC.

CDR3 in amino acids: CASSQDFRTGGELFF. In DNA, the CDR3 is TGCGCCAGCAGCCAAGATTTCCGGACAGGGGGGGAGCTGTTTTTT. V and J are TRBV4-3 and TRBJ2-2; 8 nucleotides line up with TRBD1. This CDR3 region has 15 residues. Germline values: CDR1 LGHNA, CDR2 YSLEER. V shed 0 bases and J 8 bases; nucleotides not matched to a gene: 5.